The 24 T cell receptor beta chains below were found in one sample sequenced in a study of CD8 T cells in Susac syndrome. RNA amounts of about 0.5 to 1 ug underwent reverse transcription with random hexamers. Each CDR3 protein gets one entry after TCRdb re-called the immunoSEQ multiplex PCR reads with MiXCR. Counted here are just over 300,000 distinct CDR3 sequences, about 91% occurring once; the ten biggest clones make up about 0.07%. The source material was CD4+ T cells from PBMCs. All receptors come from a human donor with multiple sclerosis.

The DNA of the CDR3 is TGTGCCAGCAGTTTTACCCGAGAAGGGGAAAAACTGTTTTTT. As protein: CASSFTREGEKLFF. The gene calls are TRBV12-3 or TRBV12-4 and TRBJ1-4, with D unclear. The CDR3 length is 14 residues. Trimming took off 3 bases at V and 8 bases at J, with 13 bases between the two ends.

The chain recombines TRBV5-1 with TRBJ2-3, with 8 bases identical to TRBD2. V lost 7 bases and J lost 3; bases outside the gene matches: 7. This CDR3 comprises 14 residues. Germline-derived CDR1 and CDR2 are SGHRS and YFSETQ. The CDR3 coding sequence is TGCGCCAGCTGCCGGGGGGGCCTGACAGATACGCAGTATTTT. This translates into CASCRGGLTDTQYF.

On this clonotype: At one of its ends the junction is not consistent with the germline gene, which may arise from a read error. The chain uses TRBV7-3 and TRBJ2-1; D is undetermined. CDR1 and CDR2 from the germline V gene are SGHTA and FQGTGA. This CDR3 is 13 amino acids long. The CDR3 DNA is TGTGCCAGCACCTTAACTATCGCCAATGAGCAGTTCTTC. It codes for CASTLTIANEQFF.

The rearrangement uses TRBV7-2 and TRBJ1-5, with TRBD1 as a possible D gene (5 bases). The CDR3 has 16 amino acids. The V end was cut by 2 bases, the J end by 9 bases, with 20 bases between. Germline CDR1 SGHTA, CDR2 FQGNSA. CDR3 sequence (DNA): TGTGCCAGCAGCTTAATGCCCGGGGTGGGGACTCGGCCCCAGCATTTT. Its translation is CASSLMPGVGTRPQHF.

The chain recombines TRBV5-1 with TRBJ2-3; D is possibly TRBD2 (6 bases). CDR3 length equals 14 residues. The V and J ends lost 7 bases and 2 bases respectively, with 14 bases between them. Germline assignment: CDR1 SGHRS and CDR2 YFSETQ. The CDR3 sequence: CASGLEGFTDTQYF. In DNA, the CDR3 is TGCGCCAGCGGTTTGGAGGGCTTCACAGATACGCAGTATTTT.

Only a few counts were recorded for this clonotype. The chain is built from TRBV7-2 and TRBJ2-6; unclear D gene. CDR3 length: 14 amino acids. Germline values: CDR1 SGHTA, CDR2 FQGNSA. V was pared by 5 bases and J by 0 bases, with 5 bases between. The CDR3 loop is CASSANSGANVLTF. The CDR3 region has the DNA TGTGCCAGCAGCGCCAACTCTGGGGCCAACGTCCTGACTTTC. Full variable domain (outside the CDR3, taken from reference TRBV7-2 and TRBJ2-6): GAGVSQSPSNKVTEKGKDVELRCDPISGHTALYWYRQSLGQGLEFLIYFQGNSAPDKSGLPSDRFSAERTGGSVSTLTIQRTQQEDSAVYLCASSANSGANVLTFGAGSRLTVL.

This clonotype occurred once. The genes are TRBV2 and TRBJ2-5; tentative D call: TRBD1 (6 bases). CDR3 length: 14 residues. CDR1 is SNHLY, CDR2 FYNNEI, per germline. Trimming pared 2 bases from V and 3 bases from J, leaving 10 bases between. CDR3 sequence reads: CASSESQGKETQYF. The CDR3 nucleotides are TGTGCCAGCAGTGAAAGCCAGGGGAAAGAGACCCAGTACTTC.

CDR3 sequence: CASRPRGSAGDEQYF. Written as DNA, the CDR3 is TGTGCCAGCAGACCGAGGGGGAGTGCGGGCGACGAGCAGTACTTC. This chain connects TRBV6-2 or TRBV6-3 to TRBJ2-7; a weak D match, TRBD1 (6 bases). The CDR3 has 15 residues. Germline-derived CDR1 and CDR2 are MNHEY and SVGEGT. V was cut by 6 bases and J by 5 bases, with 20 bases left in between.

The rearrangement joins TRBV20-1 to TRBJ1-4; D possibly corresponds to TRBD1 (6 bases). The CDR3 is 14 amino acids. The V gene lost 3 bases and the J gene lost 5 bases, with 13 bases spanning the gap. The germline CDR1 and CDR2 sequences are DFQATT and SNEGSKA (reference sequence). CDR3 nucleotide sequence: TGCAGTGCTAGGATTGGGGGCCTGAATGAAAAACTGTTTTTT. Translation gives CSARIGGLNEKLFF.

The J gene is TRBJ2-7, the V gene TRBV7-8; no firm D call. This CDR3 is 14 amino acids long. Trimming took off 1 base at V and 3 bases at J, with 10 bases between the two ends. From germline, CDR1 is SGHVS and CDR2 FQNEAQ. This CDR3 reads CASSLGRVLYEQYF. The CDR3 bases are TGTGCCAGCAGCTTAGGTCGGGTCCTCTACGAGCAGTACTTC. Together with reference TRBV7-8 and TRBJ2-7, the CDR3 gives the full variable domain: GAGVSQSPRYKVAKRGQDVALRCDPISGHVSLFWYQQALGQGPEFLTYFQNEAQLDKSGLPSDRFFAERPEGSVSTLKIQRTQQEDSAVYLCASSLGRVLYEQYFGPGTRLTVT.

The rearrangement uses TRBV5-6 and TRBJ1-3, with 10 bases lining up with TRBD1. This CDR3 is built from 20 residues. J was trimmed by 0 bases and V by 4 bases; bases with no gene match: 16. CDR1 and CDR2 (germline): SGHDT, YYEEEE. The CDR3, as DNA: TGTGCCAGCAGCCAAACAACGGGACAGGGGTCCCCATTCTCTGGAAACACCATATATTTT. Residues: CASSQTTGQGSPFSGNTIYF.

The CDR3: CSVEEGAISGYTF. CDR3 sequence (DNA): TGCAGCGTTGAAGAGGGTGCTATAAGTGGCTACACCTTC. This sequence joins TRBV29-1 and TRBJ1-2; D gene uncertain. Germline CDR1 is SQVTM and CDR2 is ANQGSEA. Trimming pared 0 bases from V and 7 bases from J, leaving 12 bases between. This CDR3 has 13 residues.

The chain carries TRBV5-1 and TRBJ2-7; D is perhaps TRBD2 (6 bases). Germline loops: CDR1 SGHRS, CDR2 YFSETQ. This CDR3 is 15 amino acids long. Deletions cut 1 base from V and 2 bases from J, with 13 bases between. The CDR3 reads CASSLSGVGPYEQYF. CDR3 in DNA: TGCGCCAGCAGCTTGTCGGGGGTCGGCCCCTACGAGCAGTACTTC.

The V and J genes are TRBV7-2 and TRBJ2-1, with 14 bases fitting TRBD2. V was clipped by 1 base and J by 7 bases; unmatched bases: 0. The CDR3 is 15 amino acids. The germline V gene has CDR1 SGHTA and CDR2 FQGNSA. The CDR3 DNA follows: TGTGCCAGCAGCTTAGGGACTAGCGGGAGGAATGAGCAGTTCTTC. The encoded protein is CASSLGTSGRNEQFF.

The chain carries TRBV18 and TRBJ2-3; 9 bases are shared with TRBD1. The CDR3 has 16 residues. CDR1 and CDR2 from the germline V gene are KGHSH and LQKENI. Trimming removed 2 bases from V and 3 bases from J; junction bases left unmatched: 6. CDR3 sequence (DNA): TGTGCCAGCTCACCAGGGACAGGGCTATGGACAGATACGCAGTATTTT. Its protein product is CASSPGTGLWTDTQYF.

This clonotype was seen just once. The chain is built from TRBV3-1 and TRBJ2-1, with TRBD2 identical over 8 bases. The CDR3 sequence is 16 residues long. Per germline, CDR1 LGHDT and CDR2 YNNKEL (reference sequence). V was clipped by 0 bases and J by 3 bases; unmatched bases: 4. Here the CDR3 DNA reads TGTGCCAGCAGCCAAGATGCGGGGGGCGACTACAATGAGCAGTTCTTC. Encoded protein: CASSQDAGGDYNEQFF.

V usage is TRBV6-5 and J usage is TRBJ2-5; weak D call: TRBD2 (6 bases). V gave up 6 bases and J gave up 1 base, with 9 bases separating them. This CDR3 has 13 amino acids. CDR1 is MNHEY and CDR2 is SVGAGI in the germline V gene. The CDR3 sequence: CASSVSGQETQYF. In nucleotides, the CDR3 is TGTGCCAGCAGCGTTAGCGGCCAAGAGACCCAGTACTTC.

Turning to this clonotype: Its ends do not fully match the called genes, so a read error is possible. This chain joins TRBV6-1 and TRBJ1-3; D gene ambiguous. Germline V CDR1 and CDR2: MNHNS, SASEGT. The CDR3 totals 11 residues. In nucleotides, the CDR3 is TGTGCCAGCAGGGACGGAAGCACCATATATTTT. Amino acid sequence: CASRDGSTIYF.

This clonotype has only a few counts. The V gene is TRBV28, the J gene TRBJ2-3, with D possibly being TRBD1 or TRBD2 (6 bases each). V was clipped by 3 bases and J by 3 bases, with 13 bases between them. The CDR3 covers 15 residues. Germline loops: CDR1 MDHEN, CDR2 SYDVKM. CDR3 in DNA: TGTGCCAGCAGTTTGGGGGGCCAAGGAACAGATACGCAGTATTTT. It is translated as CASSLGGQGTDTQYF.

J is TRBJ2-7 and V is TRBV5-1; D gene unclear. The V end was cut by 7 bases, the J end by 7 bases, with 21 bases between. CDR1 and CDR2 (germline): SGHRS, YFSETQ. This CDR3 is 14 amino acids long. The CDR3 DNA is TGCGCCAGCGCTACCTCAGGTGCTCTTGGAGAGCAGTACTTC. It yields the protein CASATSGALGEQYF.

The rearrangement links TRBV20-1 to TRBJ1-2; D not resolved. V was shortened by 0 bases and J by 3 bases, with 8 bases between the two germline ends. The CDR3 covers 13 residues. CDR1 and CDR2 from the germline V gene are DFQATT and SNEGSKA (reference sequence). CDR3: CSARDGSHYGYTF. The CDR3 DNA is TGCAGTGCTAGAGATGGCAGCCACTATGGCTACACCTTC.

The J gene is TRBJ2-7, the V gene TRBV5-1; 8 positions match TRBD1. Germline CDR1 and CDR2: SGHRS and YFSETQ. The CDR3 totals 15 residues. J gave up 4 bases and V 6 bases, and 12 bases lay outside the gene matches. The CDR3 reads CASKQGVMSLYEQYF. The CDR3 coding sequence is TGCGCCAGCAAACAGGGGGTCATGAGCTTGTACGAGCAGTACTTC.

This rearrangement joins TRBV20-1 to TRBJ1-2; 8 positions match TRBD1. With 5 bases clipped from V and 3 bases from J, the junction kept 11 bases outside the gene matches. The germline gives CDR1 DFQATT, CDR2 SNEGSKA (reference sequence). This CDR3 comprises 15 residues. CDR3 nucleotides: TGCAGTGCTGTCGCCCCTGACAGGGGTCACTATGGCTACACCTTC. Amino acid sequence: CSAVAPDRGHYGYTF.

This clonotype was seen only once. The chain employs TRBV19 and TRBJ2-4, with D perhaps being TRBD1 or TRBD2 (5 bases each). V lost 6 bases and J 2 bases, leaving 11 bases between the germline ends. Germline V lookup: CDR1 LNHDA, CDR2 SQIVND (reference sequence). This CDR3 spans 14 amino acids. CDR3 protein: CASRNPGPKNIQYF. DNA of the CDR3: TGTGCCAGTAGAAATCCGGGACCCAAAAACATTCAGTACTTC.